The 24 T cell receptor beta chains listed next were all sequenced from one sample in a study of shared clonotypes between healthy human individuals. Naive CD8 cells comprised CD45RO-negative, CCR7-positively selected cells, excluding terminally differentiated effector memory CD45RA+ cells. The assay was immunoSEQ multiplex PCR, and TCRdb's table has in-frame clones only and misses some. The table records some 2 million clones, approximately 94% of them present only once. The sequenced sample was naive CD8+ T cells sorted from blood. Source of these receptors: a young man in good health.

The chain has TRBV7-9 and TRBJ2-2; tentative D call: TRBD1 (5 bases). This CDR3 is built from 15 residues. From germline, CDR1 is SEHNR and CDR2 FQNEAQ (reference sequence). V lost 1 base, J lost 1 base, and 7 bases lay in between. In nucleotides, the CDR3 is TGTGCCAGCAGCTTAGAGGGGCGGAACACCGGGGAGCTGTTTTTT. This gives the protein CASSLEGRNTGELFF.

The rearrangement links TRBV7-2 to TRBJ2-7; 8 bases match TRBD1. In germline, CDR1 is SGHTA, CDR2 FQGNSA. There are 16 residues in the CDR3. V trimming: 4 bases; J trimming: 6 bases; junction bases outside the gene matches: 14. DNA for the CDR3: TGTGCCAGCAGCTATCCCCGAGGACAGGGAAGGGGCGAGCAGTACTTC. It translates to CASSYPRGQGRGEQYF.

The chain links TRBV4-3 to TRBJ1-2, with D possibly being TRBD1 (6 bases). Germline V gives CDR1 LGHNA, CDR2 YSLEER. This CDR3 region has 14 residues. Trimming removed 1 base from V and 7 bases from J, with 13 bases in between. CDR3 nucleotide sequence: TGCGCCAGCAGCCAAGCTCGGACAGTCGGTGGCTACACCTTC. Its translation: CASSQARTVGGYTF.

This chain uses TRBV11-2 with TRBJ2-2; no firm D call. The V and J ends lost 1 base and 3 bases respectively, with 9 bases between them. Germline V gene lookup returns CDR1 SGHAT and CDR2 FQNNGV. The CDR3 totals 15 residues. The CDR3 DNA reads TGTGCCAGCAGCTTAGGGCCAGGCTACACCGGGGAGCTGTTTTTT. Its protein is CASSLGPGYTGELFF.

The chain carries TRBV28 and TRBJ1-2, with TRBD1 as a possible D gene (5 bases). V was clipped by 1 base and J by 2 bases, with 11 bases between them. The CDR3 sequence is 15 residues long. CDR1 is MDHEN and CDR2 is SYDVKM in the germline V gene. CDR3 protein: CASSLFADRNYGYTF. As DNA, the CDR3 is TGTGCCAGCAGTTTATTCGCTGACAGAAACTATGGCTACACCTTC.

The CDR3 DNA follows: TGCGCCAGCAGCCAAGTGACAGGGGTTAACACCGGGGAGCTGTTTTTT. This gives the protein CASSQVTGVNTGELFF. The V call is TRBV4-3, the J call TRBJ2-2; 8 nucleotides match TRBD1. This CDR3 region has 16 residues. Unmatched junction bases numbered 3, after V lost 1 base and J lost 2 bases. The germline gives CDR1 LGHNA, CDR2 YSLEER.

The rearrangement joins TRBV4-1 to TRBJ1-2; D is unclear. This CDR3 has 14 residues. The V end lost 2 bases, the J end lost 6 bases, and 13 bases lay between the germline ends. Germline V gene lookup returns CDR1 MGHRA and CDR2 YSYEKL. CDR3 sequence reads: CASSQLSKIDGYTF. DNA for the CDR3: TGCGCCAGCAGCCAATTGTCGAAAATCGATGGCTACACCTTC.

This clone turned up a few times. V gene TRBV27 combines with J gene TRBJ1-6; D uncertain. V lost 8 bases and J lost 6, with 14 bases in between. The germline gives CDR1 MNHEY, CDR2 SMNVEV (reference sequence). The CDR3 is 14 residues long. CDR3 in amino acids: CASQKVSGNSPLHF. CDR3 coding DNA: TGTGCCAGCCAGAAAGTTTCGGGTAATTCACCCCTCCACTTT.

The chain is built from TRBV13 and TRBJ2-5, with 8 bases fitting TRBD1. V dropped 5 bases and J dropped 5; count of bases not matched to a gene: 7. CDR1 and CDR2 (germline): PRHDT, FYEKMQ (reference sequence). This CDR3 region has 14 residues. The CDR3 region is CASSEDRVLETQYF. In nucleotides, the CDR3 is TGTGCCAGCAGCGAGGACAGGGTCCTGGAGACCCAGTACTTC.

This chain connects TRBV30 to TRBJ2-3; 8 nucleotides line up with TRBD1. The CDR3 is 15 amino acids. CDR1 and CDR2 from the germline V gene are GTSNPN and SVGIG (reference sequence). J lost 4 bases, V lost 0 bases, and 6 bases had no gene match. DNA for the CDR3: TGTGCCTGGAGTGTAGGGCAGGGGGCATCAGATACGCAGTATTTT. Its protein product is CAWSVGQGASDTQYF.

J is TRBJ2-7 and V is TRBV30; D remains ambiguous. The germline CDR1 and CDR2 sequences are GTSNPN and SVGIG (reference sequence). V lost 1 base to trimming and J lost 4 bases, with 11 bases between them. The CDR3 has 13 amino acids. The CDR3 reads CAWSARSAYEQYF. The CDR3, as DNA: TGTGCCTGGAGTGCACGTTCTGCGTACGAGCAGTACTTC.

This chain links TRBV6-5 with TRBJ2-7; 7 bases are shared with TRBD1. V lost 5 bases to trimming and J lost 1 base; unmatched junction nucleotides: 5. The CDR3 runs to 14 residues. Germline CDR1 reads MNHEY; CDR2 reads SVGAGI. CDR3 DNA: TGTGCCAGCAGTCCTTGGACAGGTTCCTACGAGCAGTACTTC. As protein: CASSPWTGSYEQYF.

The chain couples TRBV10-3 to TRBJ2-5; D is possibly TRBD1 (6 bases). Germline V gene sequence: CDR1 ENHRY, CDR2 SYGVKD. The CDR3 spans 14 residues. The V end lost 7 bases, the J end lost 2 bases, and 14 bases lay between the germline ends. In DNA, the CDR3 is TGTGCCATCATTGGGGGCAGGGATCAAGAGACCCAGTACTTC. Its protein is CAIIGGRDQETQYF.

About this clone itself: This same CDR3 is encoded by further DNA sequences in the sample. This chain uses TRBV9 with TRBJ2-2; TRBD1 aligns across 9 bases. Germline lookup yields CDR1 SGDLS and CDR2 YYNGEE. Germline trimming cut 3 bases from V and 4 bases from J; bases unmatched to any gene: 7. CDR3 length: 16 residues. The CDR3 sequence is CASSAPGTGLTGELFF. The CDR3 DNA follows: TGTGCCAGCAGCGCACCCGGGACAGGGCTCACCGGGGAGCTGTTTTTT.

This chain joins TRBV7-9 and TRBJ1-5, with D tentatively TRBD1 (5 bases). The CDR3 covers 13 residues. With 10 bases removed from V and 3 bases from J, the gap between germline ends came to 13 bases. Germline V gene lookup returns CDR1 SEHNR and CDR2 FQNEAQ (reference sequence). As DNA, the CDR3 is TGTGCCACCAGAGAGGGGAACAATCAGCCCCAGCATTTT. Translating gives CATREGNNQPQHF.

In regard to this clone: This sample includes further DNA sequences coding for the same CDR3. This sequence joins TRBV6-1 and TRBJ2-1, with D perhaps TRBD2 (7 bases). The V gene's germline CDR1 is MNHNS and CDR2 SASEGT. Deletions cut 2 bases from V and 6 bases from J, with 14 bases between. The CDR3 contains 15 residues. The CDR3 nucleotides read TGTGCCAGCAGTGAATTACGGGGGGCAGGCAATGAGCAGTTCTTC. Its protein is CASSELRGAGNEQFF.

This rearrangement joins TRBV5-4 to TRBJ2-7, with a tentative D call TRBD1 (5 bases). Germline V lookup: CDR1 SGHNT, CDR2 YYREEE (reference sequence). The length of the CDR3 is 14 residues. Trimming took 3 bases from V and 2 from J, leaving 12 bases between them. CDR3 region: CASSSTDSTYEQYF. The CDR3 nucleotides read TGTGCCAGCAGCTCCACCGACAGTACCTACGAGCAGTACTTC.

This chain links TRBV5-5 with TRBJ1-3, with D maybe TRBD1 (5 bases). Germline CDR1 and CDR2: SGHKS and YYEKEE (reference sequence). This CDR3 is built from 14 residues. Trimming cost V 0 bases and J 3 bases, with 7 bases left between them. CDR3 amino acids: CASSLGDLGNTIYF. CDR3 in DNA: TGTGCCAGCAGCTTGGGGGACCTTGGAAACACCATATATTTT.

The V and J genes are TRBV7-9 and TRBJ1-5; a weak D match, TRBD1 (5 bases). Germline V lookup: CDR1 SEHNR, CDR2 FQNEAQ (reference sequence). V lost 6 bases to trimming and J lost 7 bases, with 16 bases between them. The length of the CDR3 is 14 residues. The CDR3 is CASSAGGNEQPQHF. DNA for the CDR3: TGTGCCAGCAGTGCGGGGGGGAATGAACAGCCCCAGCATTTT.

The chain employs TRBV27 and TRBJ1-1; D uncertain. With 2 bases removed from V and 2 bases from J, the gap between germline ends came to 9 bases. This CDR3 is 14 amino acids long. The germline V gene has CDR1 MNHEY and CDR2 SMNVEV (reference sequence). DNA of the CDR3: TGTGCCAGCAGTTTAGCAGGAACCAACACTGAAGCTTTCTTT. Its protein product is CASSLAGTNTEAFF.

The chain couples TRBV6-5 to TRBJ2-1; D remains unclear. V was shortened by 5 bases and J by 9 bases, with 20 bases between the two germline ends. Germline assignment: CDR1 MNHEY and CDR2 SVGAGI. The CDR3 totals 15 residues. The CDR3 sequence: CASSTILGPSVEQFF. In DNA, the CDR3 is TGTGCCAGCAGTACCATCCTGGGTCCGAGCGTTGAGCAGTTCTTC.

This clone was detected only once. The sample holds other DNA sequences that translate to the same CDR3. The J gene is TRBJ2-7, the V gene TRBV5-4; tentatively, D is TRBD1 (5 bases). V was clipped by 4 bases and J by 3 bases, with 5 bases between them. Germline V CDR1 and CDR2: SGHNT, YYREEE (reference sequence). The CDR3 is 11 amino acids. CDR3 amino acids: CASSDSYEQYF. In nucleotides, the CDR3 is TGTGCCAGCAGCGACAGCTACGAGCAGTACTTC.

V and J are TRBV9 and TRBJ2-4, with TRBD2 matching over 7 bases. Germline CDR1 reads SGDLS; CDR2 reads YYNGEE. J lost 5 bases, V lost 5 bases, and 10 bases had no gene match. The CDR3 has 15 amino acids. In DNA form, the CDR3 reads TGTGCCAGCAGTGTGGGGGGGGACGCCGAAAACATTCAGTACTTC. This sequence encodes CASSVGGDAENIQYF.

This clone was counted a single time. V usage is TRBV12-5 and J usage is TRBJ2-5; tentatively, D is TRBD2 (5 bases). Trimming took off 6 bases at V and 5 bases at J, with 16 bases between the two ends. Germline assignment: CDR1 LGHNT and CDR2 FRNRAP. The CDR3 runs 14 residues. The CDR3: CASGAPGLGETQYF. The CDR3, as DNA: TGTGCTAGTGGAGCCCCGGGATTGGGGGAGACCCAGTACTTC. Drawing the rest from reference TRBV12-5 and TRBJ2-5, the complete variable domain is DARVTQTPRHKVTEMGQEVTMRCQPILGHNTVFWYRQTMMQGLELLAYFRNRAPLDDSGMPKDRFSAEMPDATLATLKIQPSEPRDSAVYFCASGAPGLGETQYFGPGTRLLVL.